This TCR beta chain was sequenced in a study of regulatory T cells in long-lasting Graves disease. Concerning this clonotype: Its cognate antigen is unknown.

Specified time point: newly diagnosed GD, antithyroid drugs for less than 3 months. From PBMCs, RNA was extracted and then used to make the TCR library. Germline-derived CDR1 and CDR2 are LNHDA and SQIVND (reference sequence). V shed 3 bases and J shed 3 bases, with 10 bases lying between them. The CDR3 sequence is 14 residues long. Arm-PCR of CDR3 regions and iRepertoire HTBI primers were the basis on which TCR beta libraries were built. TCRdb analysed the multiplex PCR reads with MiXCR anew, one entry per CDR3 protein. The table has fewer than 450,000 distinct CDR3 sequences, over 14% seen once. Study conclusions and caveats: There were preferences for TRBV28, TRBJ1-2 and TRBJ2-5 in persistent disease.

This sample was shared with a second study, whose subject was T cells in Graves' hyperthyroidism and ophthalmopathy. Per that study: The TCR CDR3 first-round RT-PCR relied on the HTBI primer set.

The receptor comes from a woman between 40 and 50 years old with Graves disease. Sequenced material: peripheral blood mononuclear cells (PBMCs), taken at new diagnosis, from a patient treated with antithyroid drugs. The rearrangement joins TRBV19 to TRBJ2-3; D gene unclear. The CDR3 coding sequence is TGTGCCAGTAGTATCCAGCAGATGACAGATACGCAGTATTTT. As protein: CASSIQQMTDTQYF.